This T cell receptor (beta chain) was found in a study of blood T cell repertoires in COVID-19. The CDR3 spans 16 residues. The V gene end was trimmed by 5 bases and the J gene end by 8 bases; junction bases not matched to a gene: 13. Germline CDR1 is LGHNT and CDR2 is FRNRAP. Measured with immunoSEQ multiplex PCR; TCRdb has only the in-frame clones, and not every one. The data show roughly 400,000 clones, with 90% seen just once and 0.6% held by the top ten. The sequenced sample consisted of PBMCs or T cells enriched from blood (not recorded which). The rearrangement joins TRBV12-5 to TRBJ1-4, with 8 bases lining up with TRBD1. The origin of this receptor is a man younger than 30 who had recovered from COVID-19. The CDR3 DNA reads TGTGCTAGTGGTCTCGACAGGGGTTCTGTACGCGAAAAACTGTTTTTT. Amino acid sequence: CASGLDRGSVREKLFF.